This T cell receptor (beta chain) appears in the sequencing data of a study of T cell responses to AZD1222 COVID-19 vaccine. Deletions cut 4 bases from V and 2 bases from J, with 15 bases between. The CDR3 runs 15 residues. Germline values: CDR1 SGHDT, CDR2 YYEEEE. Clones were read by immunoSEQ multiplex PCR, and TCRdb kept only the in-frame ones, dropping some. This sample has tens of thousands of clones, with around 84% found just once. The sample holds a few counts of this clone. This receptor was taken from an adult who received the AZD1222 COVID-19 vaccine. The sequenced sample was peripheral blood, obtained 28 days after the second AZD1222 dose. This chain joins TRBV5-6 and TRBJ1-2; D might be TRBD1 (5 bases). The CDR3 sequence is CASSNVRERNYGYTF. The CDR3 DNA follows: TGTGCCAGCAGCAACGTCAGGGAAAGGAACTATGGCTACACCTTC.